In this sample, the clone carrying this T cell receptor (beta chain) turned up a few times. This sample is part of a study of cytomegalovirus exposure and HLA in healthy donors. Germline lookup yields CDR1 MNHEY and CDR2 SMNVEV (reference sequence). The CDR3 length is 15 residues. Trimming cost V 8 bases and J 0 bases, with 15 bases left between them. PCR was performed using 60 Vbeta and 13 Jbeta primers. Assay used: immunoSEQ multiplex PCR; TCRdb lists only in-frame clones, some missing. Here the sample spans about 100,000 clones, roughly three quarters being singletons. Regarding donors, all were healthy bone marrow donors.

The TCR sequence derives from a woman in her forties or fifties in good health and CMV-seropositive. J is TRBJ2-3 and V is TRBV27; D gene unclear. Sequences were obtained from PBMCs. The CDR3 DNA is TGTGCCAGCTCCGCTCCGAGTCGGAGCACAGATACGCAGTATTTT. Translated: CASSAPSRSTDTQYF.